One sample yielded the 27 T cell receptor beta chains listed below, sequenced in a study of identifying expanded T cells in peripheral blood. Assay used: immunoSEQ multiplex PCR; TCRdb lists only in-frame clones, some missing. The table includes 70,000 to 100,000 clones, almost 90% detected once. Specimen: blood. The origin of the receptors is a person aged 18-70 years in good health.

CDR3 in DNA: TGTGCCTGGAGTGTAATCCCCCAGGGTGGGTACGAGCAGTACTTC. This codes for CAWSVIPQGGYEQYF. This chain joins TRBV30 and TRBJ2-7, with D possibly TRBD1 on 5 matching bases. This CDR3 region has 15 residues. Looked up from germline, CDR1 is GTSNPN and CDR2 is SVGIG (reference sequence). V lost 0 bases to trimming and J lost 4 bases, with 16 bases between them.

The chain links TRBV14 to TRBJ2-7; TRBD2 matches at 13 bases. The CDR3 has 14 residues. The V segment lost 8 bases and the J segment 3 bases; nucleotides outside the gene matches: 4. The germline V gene encodes CDR1 SGHDN and CDR2 FVKESK. The DNA for the CDR3 is TGTGCCAGCTCCCGACTAGCGGGAGGCTACGAGCAGTACTTC. Translated: CASSRLAGGYEQYF. The full variable domain, its missing parts supplied by reference TRBV14 and TRBJ2-7, is EAGVTQFPSHSVIEKGQTVTLRCDPISGHDNLYWYRRVMGKEIKFLLHFVKESKQDESGMPNNRFLAERTGGTYSTLKVQPAELEDSGVYFCASSRLAGGYEQYFGPGTRLTVT.

For the CDR3, the DNA is TGTGCCAGCACCCGACAGGGGGCCCCCAATCAGCCCCAGCATTTT. As protein: CASTRQGAPNQPQHF. The rearrangement joins TRBV7-8 to TRBJ1-5, with 10 bases lining up with TRBD1. Germline V lookup: CDR1 SGHVS, CDR2 FQNEAQ. V shed 7 bases and J 3 bases; nucleotides not matched to a gene: 6. CDR3 size: 15 residues.

The chain joins TRBV5-8 to TRBJ1-1; D may be TRBD1 (6 bases). CDR1 is SGHTS, CDR2 YDEGEE, per germline. The V gene lost 0 bases and the J gene lost 0 bases, with 12 bases spanning the gap. The CDR3 contains 16 residues. CDR3 sequence reads: CASSLDGGDMNTEAFF. The CDR3 DNA follows: TGTGCCAGCAGCTTGGATGGGGGGGACATGAACACTGAAGCTTTCTTT.

The rearrangement links TRBV14 to TRBJ2-1; D not certain. Trimming left V 4 bases short and J 1 base short, with 11 bases between. This CDR3 is built from 15 residues. From germline, CDR1 is SGHDN and CDR2 FVKESK. CDR3 nucleotides: TGTGCCAGCAGCCCTAGGGTGGGATCCTACAATGAGCAGTTCTTC. Amino acid sequence: CASSPRVGSYNEQFF.

The chain joins TRBV4-2 to TRBJ2-5; D not certain. CDR3 length equals 13 residues. V was trimmed by 0 bases and J by 3 bases, leaving 5 bases between them. Germline values: CDR1 LGHNA, CDR2 YNFKEQ. The CDR3 sequence is CASSQESEETQYF. The CDR3 DNA reads TGTGCCAGCAGCCAAGAGTCCGAAGAGACCCAGTACTTC.

CDR3: CASSSYYEQYF. The CDR3 nucleotides are TGTGCCAGCAGCTCGTACTACGAGCAGTACTTC. The chain carries TRBV7-2 and TRBJ2-7; D gene ambiguous. The CDR3 contains 11 residues. V lost 4 bases and J lost 3, with 4 bases in between. Germline assignment: CDR1 SGHTA and CDR2 FQGNSA.

V gene TRBV18 combines with J gene TRBJ1-5; D remains unclear. CDR1 KGHSH and CDR2 LQKENI come from the germline V gene. With 2 bases removed from V and 2 bases from J, the gap between germline ends came to 7 bases. The CDR3 sequence is 14 residues long. The CDR3 reads CASSPGVGNQPQHF. The CDR3 coding sequence is TGTGCCAGCTCACCAGGGGTGGGCAATCAGCCCCAGCATTTT.

The chain combines TRBV7-9 with TRBJ2-1; 10 bases align to TRBD2. Germline V CDR1 and CDR2: SEHNR, FQNEAQ (reference sequence). V lost 8 bases to trimming and J lost 4 bases; unmatched junction nucleotides: 5. The CDR3 runs to 14 residues. The CDR3 bases are TGTGCCAGCGGTCCGACTAGCGGGTACAATGAGCAGTTCTTC. Translating it yields CASGPTSGYNEQFF.

The chain carries TRBV6-1 and TRBJ2-7; D uncertain. The CDR3 length is 11 residues. In germline, CDR1 is MNHNS, CDR2 SASEGT. Deletions cut 11 bases from V and 4 bases from J, with 12 bases between. Written as DNA, the CDR3 is TGTGCCGGCGGTTCGGGTTACGAGCAGTACTTC. This codes for CAGGSGYEQYF.

This clone was detected a few times. CDR3 DNA: TGCGCCAGCAGCTGGACAGGGGCTAGCAATCAGCCCCAGCATTTT. Protein sequence: CASSWTGASNQPQHF. This chain uses TRBV5-1 with TRBJ1-5, with 9 nucleotides matching TRBD1. The CDR3 length is 15 residues. Germline CDR1 and CDR2: SGHRS and YFSETQ. Unmatched junction bases numbered 1, after V lost 3 bases and J lost 0 bases.

The rearrangement joins TRBV27 to TRBJ2-7; D gene unclear. V was clipped by 1 base and J by 4 bases, with 8 bases between them. The CDR3 spans 13 residues. Germline CDR1 MNHEY, CDR2 SMNVEV (reference sequence). The CDR3 region has the DNA TGTGCCAGCAGTTTATTTCGGTCGTACGAGCAGTACTTC. Its translation: CASSLFRSYEQYF.

The chain recombines TRBV5-1 with TRBJ1-2, with D perhaps TRBD1 (6 bases). With 4 bases removed from V and 10 bases from J, the gap between germline ends came to 17 bases. The germline CDR1 and CDR2 sequences are SGHRS and YFSETQ. This CDR3 spans 13 amino acids. CDR3 protein: CASSADGTNNYTF. For the CDR3, the DNA is TGCGCCAGCAGCGCGGATGGGACAAACAACTACACCTTC.

The chain joins TRBV19 to TRBJ1-5; D is unresolved. V lost 4 bases to trimming and J lost 4 bases, with 11 bases between them. This CDR3 contains 14 residues. Germline V gives CDR1 LNHDA, CDR2 SQIVND (reference sequence). For the CDR3, the DNA is TGTGCCAGTAGTAAAGACGGGATGAATCAGCCCCAGCATTTT. Protein product: CASSKDGMNQPQHF.

The V and J genes are TRBV27 and TRBJ2-3, with D possibly matching TRBD1 (5 bases). V was shortened by 5 bases and J by 6 bases, with 15 bases between the two germline ends. CDR3 length: 14 amino acids. From germline, CDR1 is MNHEY and CDR2 SMNVEV (reference sequence). CDR3 region: CASSDYQGSDTQYF. The CDR3, as DNA: TGTGCCAGCAGTGATTACCAGGGTTCGGATACGCAGTATTTT.

The V call is TRBV4-1, the J call TRBJ2-6; 7 positions match TRBD1. This CDR3 is 17 amino acids long. Germline V gene lookup returns CDR1 MGHRA and CDR2 YSYEKL. V shed 1 base and J 4 bases; nucleotides not matched to a gene: 7. The CDR3 protein is CASSQATGSLGANVLTF. DNA of the CDR3: TGCGCCAGCAGCCAAGCGACAGGGTCGTTGGGGGCCAACGTCCTGACTTTC.

This clone was picked up a small number of times. The chain uses TRBV6-1 and TRBJ2-7; D might be TRBD1 (6 bases). The length of the CDR3 is 14 residues. From germline, CDR1 is MNHNS and CDR2 SASEGT. V gave up 2 bases and J gave up 4 bases, with 12 bases separating them. The CDR3 bases are TGTGCCAGCAGTGAAAGGGGGAGAGTGTACGAGCAGTACTTC. This sequence encodes CASSERGRVYEQYF.

This clone was recorded a few times. The chain combines TRBV7-9 with TRBJ2-5, with a weak D call TRBD2 (6 bases). The V end lost 1 base, the J end lost 2 bases, and 11 bases lay between the germline ends. The CDR3 has 15 residues. Per the germline V gene, CDR1 is SEHNR and CDR2 is FQNEAQ (reference sequence). CDR3 in amino acids: CASSLGGGPQETQYF. The CDR3 DNA is TGTGCCAGCAGCTTAGGGGGAGGTCCACAAGAGACCCAGTACTTC.

This chain links TRBV6-6 with TRBJ1-5, with D possibly being TRBD1 (6 bases). Germline V lookup: CDR1 MNHNY, CDR2 SVGAGI (reference sequence). V gave up 4 bases and J gave up 7 bases, with 14 bases separating them. The CDR3 length is 14 residues. In DNA, the CDR3 is TGTGCCAGCAGTTCCTCAGGGGTCTGGCAGCCCCAGCATTTT. Translated, it gives CASSSSGVWQPQHF.

The chain's CDR3 is CASSFGLAGANEQFF. CDR3 sequence (DNA): TGTGCCAGCAGTTTTGGACTAGCGGGGGCCAATGAGCAGTTCTTC. The chain is built from TRBV6-6 and TRBJ2-1; TRBD2 matches at 13 bases. CDR3 length equals 15 residues. The V gene's germline CDR1 is MNHNY and CDR2 SVGAGI (reference sequence). Trimming took 4 bases from V and 6 from J; bases not matched to a gene: 3.

V and J are TRBV7-9 and TRBJ2-7, with TRBD1 matching over 8 bases. Trimming removed 5 bases from V and 0 bases from J; junction bases left unmatched: 6. Looked up from germline, CDR1 is SEHNR and CDR2 is FQNEAQ (reference sequence). This CDR3 has 15 amino acids. The CDR3 reads CASSTPGQDSYEQYF. Written as DNA, the CDR3 is TGTGCCAGCAGCACGCCGGGACAGGACTCCTACGAGCAGTACTTC. The full variable domain, rest sourced from reference TRBV7-9 and TRBJ2-7, is DTGVSQNPRHKITKRGQNVTFRCDPISEHNRLYWYRQTLGQGPEFLTYFQNEAQLEKSRLLSDRFSAERPKGSFSTLEIQRTEQGDSAMYLCASSTPGQDSYEQYFGPGTRLTVT.

This chain joins TRBV7-3 and TRBJ2-1, with D uncertain. Germline V gene lookup returns CDR1 SGHTA and CDR2 FQGTGA. V lost 1 base to trimming and J lost 0 bases, with 7 bases between them. This CDR3 contains 15 residues. DNA for the CDR3: TGTGCCAGCAGCTTAAGGAGCGACTCCTACAATGAGCAGTTCTTC. This gives the protein CASSLRSDSYNEQFF.

CDR3 loop: CASSPSRRGPYNEQFF. CDR3 in DNA: TGTGCCAGCAGCCCGTCCCGCAGGGGGCCGTACAATGAGCAGTTCTTC. The chain is built from TRBV9 and TRBJ2-1, with 8 bases identical to TRBD1. V was clipped by 4 bases and J by 4 bases; unmatched bases: 10. CDR3 length: 16 amino acids. Germline loops: CDR1 SGDLS, CDR2 YYNGEE.

In its sample, this clone was seen once. This rearrangement joins TRBV6-1 to TRBJ2-5; weak D call: TRBD2 (6 bases). The germline V gene encodes CDR1 MNHNS and CDR2 SASEGT. Trimming cost V 5 bases and J 7 bases, with 20 bases left between them. This CDR3 comprises 15 residues. The CDR3 region is CASSPTGAGLGTQYF. The CDR3 coding sequence is TGTGCCAGCAGTCCCACCGGGGCGGGATTGGGGACCCAGTACTTC.

The chain joins TRBV5-8 to TRBJ2-5, with a weak D call TRBD2 (5 bases). Germline lookup yields CDR1 SGHTS and CDR2 YDEGEE. V gave up 0 bases and J gave up 4 bases, with 10 bases separating them. This CDR3 spans 14 amino acids. The CDR3 nucleotides read TGTGCCAGCAGCTTGGTCGGGGTTCGAGAGACCCAGTACTTC. Protein: CASSLVGVRETQYF.

The CDR3 DNA follows: TGCGCCAGCAGCCTCCGGACACGAAGCACAGATACGCAGTATTTT. Protein: CASSLRTRSTDTQYF. The chain carries TRBV4-3 and TRBJ2-3, with D tentatively TRBD1 (5 bases). The CDR3 runs 15 residues. V was trimmed by 4 bases and J by 0 bases, leaving 11 bases between them. Per germline, CDR1 LGHNA and CDR2 YSLEER.

CDR3 residues: CASREGGGSYEQYF. In nucleotides, the CDR3 is TGTGCCAGCAGGGAAGGGGGGGGCTCCTACGAGCAGTACTTC. V is TRBV28 and J is TRBJ2-7, with D possibly matching TRBD2 (7 bases). The V gene's germline CDR1 is MDHEN and CDR2 SYDVKM. The CDR3 sequence is 14 residues long. V dropped 6 bases and J dropped 0 bases, with 12 bases sitting between them.